This T cell receptor beta chain emerged from a study of cytomegalovirus exposure and HLA in healthy donors. This clone has just a few counts. Its target is unknown. Amplification used 60 Vbeta primers and 13 Jbeta primers. Measured with immunoSEQ multiplex PCR; TCRdb has only the in-frame clones, and not every one. The sample carries approximately 150,000 clones, 68% recorded once. Study results and limitations: Follow-up analysis found HLA locus-dependent TCR association rates, highest for DRB1 and lowest for HLA-C.

The germline V and J ends were trimmed by 8 bases and 6 bases, with 16 bases remaining between them. In germline, CDR1 is SQVTM, CDR2 ANQGSEA. The CDR3 runs to 12 residues. The chain combines TRBV29-1 with TRBJ1-2; D is uncertain. Material for sequencing was PBMCs. This TCR came from a man aged 25 to 40 in good health and CMV-seropositive. The CDR3 region is CSSERAGHGYTF. The CDR3 region has the DNA TGCAGCTCTGAGAGGGCCGGGCATGGCTACACCTTC.